This entry lists 32 T cell receptor beta chains sequenced from one sample in a study of breast tumors, draining lymph nodes, adjacent tissues (TCRdb year 2016). Library method: multiplex PCR. These reads were obtained on an Illumina HiSeq 2000. Using fastp trimming at Q25 and MiXCR clonotype assembly, TCRdb reanalyzed the public sequencing data and kept in-frame beta chains. When rows share a CDR3 protein, they turn into one entry using the most common DNA and genes. The sample table holds 200,000 or so distinct CDR3 sequences, of which roughly 31% were seen once. The top ten clones comprise 4.3% of the sample. Lymph node samples came from the axillary draining lymph nodes of breast cancer patients. The sample consisted of axillary lymph node tissue. The origin of the receptors is a female donor with breast cancer. Some clones in this sample may be carry-over from other donors' samples.

The table lists this clonotype with many counts. V usage is TRBV7-2 and J usage is TRBJ2-1; TRBD2 matches 13 bases. From germline, CDR1 is SGHTA and CDR2 FQGNSA. The length of the CDR3 is 14 residues. Unmatched junction bases numbered 6, after V lost 8 bases and J lost 8 bases. The CDR3 protein is CASRTSGSKHEQFF. The CDR3 DNA follows: TGTGCCAGCCGGACTAGCGGGAGTAAGCATGAGCAGTTCTTC. The full variable domain, with the rest looked up from reference TRBV7-2 and TRBJ2-1, is GAGVSQSPSNKVTEKGKDVELRCDPISGHTALYWYRQSLGQGLEFLIYFQGNSAPDKSGLPSDRFSAERTGGSVSTLTIQRTQQEDSAVYLCASRTSGSKHEQFFGPGTRLTVL.

This clonotype has just a few counts. This may be a read error, as it is one base from a much larger clone. A read error is likely, as this CDR3 ends without the conserved phenylalanine or tryptophan. The rearrangement uses TRBV12-3 or TRBV12-4 and TRBJ1-2, with a possible D match to TRBD1 (6 bases). The V gene lost 6 bases and the J gene lost 4 bases, with 12 bases spanning the gap. CDR3 length: 13 amino acids. The CDR3 protein is CASSLGHSYGYTL. The CDR3 nucleotides are TGTGCCAGCAGCCTGGGACATAGCTATGGCTACACCCTC.

In its sample, this clonotype was seen a few times. A read error may be the cause here, since a much bigger clone is one base away. Here the CDR3 omits its conserved ending phenylalanine or tryptophan, so a read error is the likely source. This sequence joins TRBV19 and TRBJ2-7; 9 bases line up with TRBD2. The J segment lost 4 bases and the V segment lost 4 bases, leaving 11 bases of the junction unmatched. The CDR3 spans 16 residues. The V gene's germline CDR1 is LNHDA and CDR2 SQIVND (reference sequence). The DNA of the CDR3 is TGTGCCAGTAGTACGCCCTCGGCTAGCGGGAATTACGAGCAGTACTCC. It is translated as CASSTPSASGNYEQYS.

The gene calls are TRBV7-2 and TRBJ2-5, with D maybe TRBD2 (5 bases). Germline V gene sequence: CDR1 SGHTA, CDR2 FQGNSA. V gave up 5 bases and J gave up 7 bases, with 11 bases separating them. This CDR3 spans 12 amino acids. DNA of the CDR3: TGTGCCAGCAGCACGGGGTGGGGGACCCAGTACTTC. It encodes CASSTGWGTQYF.

This rearrangement joins TRBV9 to TRBJ2-3; no firm D call. CDR3 length equals 12 residues. Germline CDR1 reads SGDLS; CDR2 reads YYNGEE. CDR3 bases: TGTGCTGAGACACCGGGCACAGATACGCAGTATTTT. Translating it yields CAETPGTDTQYF.

This clonotype was counted at least ten times. This sequence joins TRBV6-1 and TRBJ2-1; 8 nucleotides align to TRBD2. The V gene end was trimmed by 0 bases and the J gene end by 5 bases; junction bases not matched to a gene: 3. This CDR3 has 15 residues. Germline loops: CDR1 MNHNS, CDR2 SASEGT. As DNA, the CDR3 is TGTGCCAGCAGTGAAGCAACTAGCGGAAACAATGAGCAGTTCTTC. Translation gives CASSEATSGNNEQFF.

This clonotype occurred many times. The chain recombines TRBV12-3 or TRBV12-4 with TRBJ1-5, with a tentative D call TRBD1 (6 bases). CDR3 length: 12 amino acids. The V end lost 7 bases, the J end lost 6 bases, and 10 bases lay between the germline ends. The CDR3 bases are TGTGCCAGCACCAGGGGAAGTCAGCCCCAGCATTTT. Protein: CASTRGSQPQHF.

This clonotype was observed many times. The gene calls are TRBV15 and TRBJ2-5; D uncertain. Germline values: CDR1 LNHNV, CDR2 YYDKDF (reference sequence). V lost 0 bases and J 5 bases, leaving 16 bases between the germline ends. The length of the CDR3 is 16 residues. The CDR3 sequence: CATSRDEDWVGETQYF. The CDR3 bases are TGTGCCACCAGCAGAGATGAGGATTGGGTGGGGGAGACCCAGTACTTC.

This clonotype has ten or more counts. V usage is TRBV5-1 and J usage is TRBJ2-6, with D perhaps TRBD2 (5 bases). This CDR3 is 14 amino acids long. Trimming stripped 3 bases from V and 2 bases from J, with 6 bases between. Germline V gene data show CDR1 as SGHRS and CDR2 as YFSETQ. CDR3 in amino acids: CASSSGTGANVLTF. CDR3 nucleotide sequence: TGCGCCAGCAGCTCGGGGACTGGGGCCAACGTCCTGACTTTC.

The chain joins TRBV10-3 to TRBJ2-1; 9 bases align to TRBD2. The CDR3 has 15 residues. The germline V gene encodes CDR1 ENHRY and CDR2 SYGVKD. After removal of 4 bases from V and 9 bases from J, the junction contained 10 bases not matched to a gene. CDR3 protein: CAISGLAAGLGEQFF. CDR3 DNA sequence: TGTGCCATCAGTGGACTAGCGGCTGGGTTGGGTGAGCAGTTCTTC.

This clonotype was seen at least ten times. V usage is TRBV12-3 or TRBV12-4 and J usage is TRBJ2-3; 11 bases are shared with TRBD2. This CDR3 comprises 16 residues. V lost 5 bases and J lost 3; bases outside the gene matches: 7. CDR3 in amino acids: CASSQLASGGTDTQYF. The CDR3 DNA reads as TGTGCCAGCAGTCAGCTTGCTAGCGGGGGGACAGATACGCAGTATTTT.

The J gene is TRBJ2-1, the V gene TRBV3-2; TRBD2, the D gene given by the table, was not confirmed from the DNA. TRBV3-2 counts as a pseudogene. The CDR3 contains 14 residues. CDR3 DNA: TGTGCCAGCAGCCTAATTAGAGGGTACAGTGAGCAGTTCTTC. The encoded protein is CASSLIRGYSEQFF.

The chain links TRBV29-1 to TRBJ2-3; D is undetermined. From germline, CDR1 is SQVTM and CDR2 ANQGSEA. Trimming shortened V by 5 bases and J by 5 bases, and 14 bases separated the two germline ends. CDR3 size: 13 residues. CDR3 amino acids: CSVLPYEGDTQYF. For the CDR3, the DNA is TGCAGCGTTCTGCCCTATGAAGGAGATACGCAGTATTTT.

This clonotype was counted at least ten times. The rearrangement links TRBV20-1 to TRBJ2-7, with 8 bases that match TRBD1. V gave up 4 bases and J gave up 4 bases; unmatched junction bases: 12. Germline CDR1 is DFQATT and CDR2 is SNEGSKA (reference sequence). The CDR3 length is 15 residues. CDR3 protein: CSATGTGFSSYEQYF. The CDR3 DNA is TGCAGTGCTACCGGGACAGGCTTTTCCTCTTACGAGCAGTACTTC.

V usage is TRBV5-1 and J usage is TRBJ1-5; 9 bases align to TRBD1. Germline-derived CDR1 and CDR2 are SGHRS and YFSETQ. The V gene end was trimmed by 0 bases and the J gene end by 14 bases; junction bases not matched to a gene: 6. The CDR3 length is 13 residues. The CDR3 protein is CASSLGDRVHEHF. The CDR3 DNA sequence: TGCGCCAGCAGCTTGGGGGACAGGGTACACGAGCATTTT.

This clonotype has more than one count but fewer than ten. The rearrangement joins TRBV30 to TRBJ2-5; D is possibly TRBD1 or TRBD2 (5 bases each). V lost 5 bases to trimming and J lost 4 bases, with 14 bases between them. Germline V gene sequence: CDR1 GTSNPN, CDR2 SVGIG (reference sequence). The CDR3 consists of 13 residues. The CDR3 DNA reads TGTGCCTGGCGCTTTGGGGGTAGAGAGACCCAGTACTTC. It yields the protein CAWRFGGRETQYF. Together with reference TRBV30 and TRBJ2-5, the CDR3 gives the full variable domain: SQTIHQWPATLVQPVGSPLSLECTVEGTSNPNLYWYRQAAGRGLQLLFYSVGIGQISSEVPQNLSASRPQDRQFILSSKKLLLSDSGFYLCAWRFGGRETQYFGPGTRLLVL.

In its sample, this clonotype was seen once. This may arise from a read error, as a much more abundant clone is one base away. The conserved final phenylalanine or tryptophan is absent from the CDR3, which likely points to a read error. This chain joins TRBV7-9 and TRBJ2-2; D may be TRBD2 (5 bases). CDR1 and CDR2 from the germline V gene are SEHNR and FQNEAQ (reference sequence). This CDR3 has 19 residues. CDR3 coding DNA: TGCGCCAGCAGCCAAGCGAAGGCTGCTAGCTTCCCCTCCACCGGGGAGCTGTTTTAT. Its protein is CASSQAKAASFPSTGELFY.

The chain employs TRBV28 and TRBJ2-7; TRBD1 is a possible D gene (6 bases). V was trimmed by 5 bases and J by 1 base, leaving 15 bases between them. The CDR3 is 15 amino acids. In germline, CDR1 is MDHEN, CDR2 SYDVKM. The chain's CDR3 is CASSPRDKRSYEQYF. CDR3 nucleotides: TGTGCCAGCAGTCCACGGGACAAAAGATCCTACGAGCAGTACTTC.

This clonotype was detected many times. The chain carries TRBV19 and TRBJ1-2, with unresolved D. Germline values: CDR1 LNHDA, CDR2 SQIVND (reference sequence). This CDR3 is built from 14 residues. Between the trimmed V and J ends, which lost 5 bases and 4 bases, there was a span of 14 bases. The CDR3 sequence is CASSVSAISYGYTF. CDR3 nucleotides: TGTGCCAGTAGTGTTTCAGCGATATCCTATGGCTACACCTTC.

This clonotype was picked up many times. V usage is TRBV3-1 and J usage is TRBJ2-5; 12 bases map to TRBD2. The CDR3 has 15 amino acids. The V gene's germline CDR1 is LGHDT and CDR2 YNNKEL (reference sequence). V was clipped by 6 bases and J by 1 base; unmatched bases: 3. The CDR3 DNA sequence: TGTGCCAGCAGACCGACTAGCGGGGGCCAAGAGACCCAGTACTTC. It yields the protein CASRPTSGGQETQYF.

Ten or more counts support this clonotype. The chain uses TRBV28 and TRBJ2-3; 11 bases are shared with TRBD1. The CDR3 extends over 15 amino acids. V shed 5 bases and J 5 bases; nucleotides not matched to a gene: 6. From germline, CDR1 is MDHEN and CDR2 SYDVKM. As DNA, the CDR3 is TGTGCCAGCAGTCTCGGGACAGGGGGGGGAGATACGCAGTATTTT. Its protein product is CASSLGTGGGDTQYF.

With respect to this clonotype: Given a much more abundant clone one base away, this may be a read error. The chain has TRBV5-1 and TRBJ1-4; D gene uncertain. Germline V CDR1 and CDR2: SGHRS, YFSETQ. The CDR3 runs to 14 residues. The germline V and J ends were trimmed by 4 bases and 5 bases, with 12 bases remaining between them. The CDR3 DNA reads as TGCGCCAGCAGCCCCGGCAGAAACAATGAAAAACTGTTTTTT. Translating gives CASSPGRNNEKLFF.

This clonotype was picked up many times. The chain is built from TRBV5-5 and TRBJ2-5, with D unresolved. There are 14 residues in the CDR3. Germline V gene lookup returns CDR1 SGHKS and CDR2 YYEKEE (reference sequence). V gave up 3 bases and J gave up 2 bases, with 11 bases separating them. CDR3 residues: CASSYQVIQETQYF. The CDR3 DNA is TGTGCCAGCAGCTACCAGGTTATACAAGAGACCCAGTACTTC.

The chain couples TRBV9 to TRBJ2-7; 11 bases are shared with TRBD2. V lost 4 bases, J lost 5 bases, and 5 bases stayed unmatched. The CDR3 is made up of 14 amino acids. In germline, CDR1 is SGDLS, CDR2 YYNGEE. The DNA of the CDR3 is TGTGCCAGCAGCAGACTAGCGGGGAGCGACGAGCAGTACTTC. This codes for CASSRLAGSDEQYF.

There are many counts of this clonotype. The CDR3 reads CASSLYPSSSSNSPLHF. The CDR3 DNA reads as TGTGCCAGCAGCTTATACCCCTCGTCCAGCAGCAATTCACCCCTCCACTTT. The rearrangement uses TRBV7-2 and TRBJ1-6; D gene ambiguous. CDR3 size: 17 residues. Germline V gene lookup returns CDR1 SGHTA and CDR2 FQGNSA. The V end was cut by 2 bases, the J end by 7 bases, with 18 bases between.

The chain joins TRBV6-6 to TRBJ2-6; no firm D call. V lost 7 bases to trimming and J lost 4 bases, with 8 bases between them. Germline V gene lookup returns CDR1 MNHNY and CDR2 SVGAGI (reference sequence). The CDR3 totals 13 residues. For the CDR3, the DNA is TGTGCCAGCAATGTTAGGGGGGCCAACGTCCTGACTTTC. This sequence encodes CASNVRGANVLTF.

This clonotype was found many times. This rearrangement joins TRBV12-3 or TRBV12-4 to TRBJ2-5; no clear D. The CDR3 length is 11 residues. V lost 6 bases, J lost 3 bases, and 5 bases lay in between. CDR3 sequence reads: CASRVKETQYF. The CDR3 DNA sequence: TGTGCCAGCAGAGTCAAAGAGACCCAGTACTTC.

This clonotype was picked up many times. V is TRBV5-4 and J is TRBJ2-5; the match to TRBD2 covers 12 bases. This CDR3 is built from 16 residues. CDR1 is SGHNT, CDR2 YYREEE, per germline (reference sequence). The trim removed 4 bases at V and 1 base at J, leaving 5 bases unmatched. CDR3 coding DNA: TGTGCCAGCAGCGCCCAACTAGCGGGGGGCCAAGAGACCCAGTACTTC. Its protein product is CASSAQLAGGQETQYF. Full variable domain (rest looked up from reference TRBV5-4 and TRBJ2-5): ETGVTQSPTHLIKTRGQQVTLRCSSQSGHNTVSWYQQALGQGPQFIFQYYREEENGRGNFPPRFSGLQFPNYSSELNVNALELDDSALYLCASSAQLAGGQETQYFGPGTRLLVL.

This clonotype was observed many times. V gene TRBV30 combines with J gene TRBJ2-5, with TRBD1 matching over 7 bases. This CDR3 is built from 13 residues. Trimming at V came to 1 base and at J to 7 bases, leaving 6 bases not matched to a gene. The germline V gene has CDR1 GTSNPN and CDR2 SVGIG (reference sequence). This CDR3 reads CAWSATGSGTQYF. The CDR3 bases are TGTGCCTGGAGTGCGACAGGGAGCGGGACCCAGTACTTC.

The V and J genes are TRBV11-2 and TRBJ1-1; no definite D call. V was trimmed by 1 base and J by 1 base, leaving 13 bases between them. The CDR3 has 16 amino acids. Germline lookup yields CDR1 SGHAT and CDR2 FQNNGV. DNA of the CDR3: TGTGCCAGCAGCTTAGTGGGAGGGCCAAGGAACACTGAAGCTTTCTTT. Amino acid sequence: CASSLVGGPRNTEAFF.

The chain has TRBV7-2 and TRBJ1-2; D may be TRBD1 (6 bases). Deletions cut 1 base from V and 14 bases from J, with 14 bases between. CDR1 SGHTA and CDR2 FQGNSA come from the germline V gene. The CDR3 sequence is 12 residues long. CDR3 in amino acids: CASSLDLGGGTF. CDR3 nucleotides: TGTGCCAGCAGCTTAGATCTAGGGGGGGGGACCTTC.

The table lists this clonotype with many counts. The chain links TRBV2 to TRBJ1-2; D might be TRBD1 (5 bases). Trimming shortened V by 7 bases and J by 5 bases, and 23 bases separated the two germline ends. The germline CDR1 and CDR2 sequences are SNHLY and FYNNEI. The CDR3 is made up of 16 amino acids. CDR3: CASTLTRTPTKYGYTF. The CDR3 region has the DNA TGTGCCAGCACTCTTACTCGGACACCAACCAAGTATGGCTACACCTTC.